The 3 T cell receptor beta chains presented below share a single source sample, sequenced in a study of monozygotic twins with inflammatory bowel disease. TCRdb reanalyzed the 5' RACE reads and collapses them to one entry per CDR3 protein, without DNA. Its table records more than 300,000 distinct CDR3 sequences. The sample comprised blood. The receptor source for this set is a human donor with ulcerative colitis or Crohn's disease, or a healthy co-twin of an affected twin (not recorded which).

The chain links TRBV20-1 to TRBJ2-3. The CDR3 is 13 residues long. Per the germline V gene, CDR1 is DFQATT and CDR2 is SNEGSKA (reference sequence). CDR3: CSATMGSTDTQYF.

V and J are TRBV7-2 and TRBJ2-3; TCRdb outputs TRBD1, but without DNA this stays unchecked. This CDR3 comprises 13 residues. From germline, CDR1 is SGHTA and CDR2 FQGNSA. The CDR3 protein is CASSYRGTDTQYF.

The chain is built from TRBV20-1 and TRBJ2-7; there is no DNA to check the TCRdb D call of TRBD2. The germline gives CDR1 DFQATT, CDR2 SNEGSKA (reference sequence). The length of the CDR3 is 16 residues. CDR3 protein: CSARVSGGHGFYEQYF.